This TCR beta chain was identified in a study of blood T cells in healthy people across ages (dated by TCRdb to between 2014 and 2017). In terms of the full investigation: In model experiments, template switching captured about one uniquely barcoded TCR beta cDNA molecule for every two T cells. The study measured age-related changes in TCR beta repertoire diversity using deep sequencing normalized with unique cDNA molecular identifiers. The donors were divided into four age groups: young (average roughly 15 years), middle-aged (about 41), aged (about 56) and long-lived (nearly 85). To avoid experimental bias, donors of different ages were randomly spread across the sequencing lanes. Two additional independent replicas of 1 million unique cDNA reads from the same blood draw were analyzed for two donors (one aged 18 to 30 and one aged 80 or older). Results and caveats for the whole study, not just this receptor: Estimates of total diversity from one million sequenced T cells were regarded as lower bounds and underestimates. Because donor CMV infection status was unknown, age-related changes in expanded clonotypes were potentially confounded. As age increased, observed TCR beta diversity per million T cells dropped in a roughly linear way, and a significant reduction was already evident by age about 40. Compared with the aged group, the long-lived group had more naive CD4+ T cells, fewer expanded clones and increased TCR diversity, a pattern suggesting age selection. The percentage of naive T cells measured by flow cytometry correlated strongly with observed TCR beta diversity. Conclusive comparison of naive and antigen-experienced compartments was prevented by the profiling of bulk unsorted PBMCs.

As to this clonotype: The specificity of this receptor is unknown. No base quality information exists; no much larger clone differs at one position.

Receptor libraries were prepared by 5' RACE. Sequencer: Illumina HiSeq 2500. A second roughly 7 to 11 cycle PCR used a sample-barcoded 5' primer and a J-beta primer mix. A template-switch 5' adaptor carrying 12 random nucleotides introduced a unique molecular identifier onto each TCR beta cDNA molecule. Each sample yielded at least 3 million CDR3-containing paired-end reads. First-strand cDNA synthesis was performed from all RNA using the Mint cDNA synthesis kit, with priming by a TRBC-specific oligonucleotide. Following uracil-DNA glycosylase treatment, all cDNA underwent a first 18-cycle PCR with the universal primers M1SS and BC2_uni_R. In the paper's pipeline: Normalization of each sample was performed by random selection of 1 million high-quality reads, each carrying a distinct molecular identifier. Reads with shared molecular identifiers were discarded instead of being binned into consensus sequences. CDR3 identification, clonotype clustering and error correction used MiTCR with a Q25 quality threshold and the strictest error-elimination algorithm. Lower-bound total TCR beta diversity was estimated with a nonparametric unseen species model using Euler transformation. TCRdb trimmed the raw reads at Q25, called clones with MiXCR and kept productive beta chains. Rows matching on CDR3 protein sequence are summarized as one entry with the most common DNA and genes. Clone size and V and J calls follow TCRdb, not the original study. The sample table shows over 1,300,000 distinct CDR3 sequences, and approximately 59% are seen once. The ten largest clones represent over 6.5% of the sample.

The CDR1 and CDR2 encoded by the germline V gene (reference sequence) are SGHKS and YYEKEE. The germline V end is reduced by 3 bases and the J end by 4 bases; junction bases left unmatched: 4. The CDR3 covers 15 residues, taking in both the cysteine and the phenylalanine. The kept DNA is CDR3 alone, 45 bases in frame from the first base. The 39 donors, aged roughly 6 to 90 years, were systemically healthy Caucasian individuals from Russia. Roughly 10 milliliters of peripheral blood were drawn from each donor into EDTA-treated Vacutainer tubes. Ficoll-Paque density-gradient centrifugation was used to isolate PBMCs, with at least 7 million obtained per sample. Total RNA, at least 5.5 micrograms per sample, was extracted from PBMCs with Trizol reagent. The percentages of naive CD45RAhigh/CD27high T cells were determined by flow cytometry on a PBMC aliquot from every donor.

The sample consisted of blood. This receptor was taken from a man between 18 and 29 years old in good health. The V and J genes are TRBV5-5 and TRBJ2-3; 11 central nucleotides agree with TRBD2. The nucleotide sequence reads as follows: TGTGCCAGCAGCTCGACTAGCGGGGTTGCAGATACGCAGTATTTT. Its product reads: CASSSTSGVADTQYF. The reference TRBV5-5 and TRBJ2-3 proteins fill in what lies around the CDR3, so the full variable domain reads DAGVTQSPTHLIKTRGQQVTLRCSPISGHKSVSWYQQVLGQGPQFIFQYYEKEERGRGNFPDRFSARQFPNYSSELNVNALLLGDSALYLCASSSTSGVADTQYFGPGTRLTVL.